This paragraph covers one TCR beta chain sequence. The antigen is unknown. TCRdb's table, derived via immunoSEQ multiplex PCR, lists solely in-frame clones and lacks some. The top ten hold about 7.3% of the sample, which has approximately 85,000 clones, 80% to 95% seen once. The record originates from a study of graft-versus-host responses after intestinal transplantation. The V end was cut by 1 base, the J end by 4 bases, with 15 bases between. This CDR3 is built from 16 residues. Looked up from germline, CDR1 is SGHVS and CDR2 is FNYEAQ. The chain has TRBV7-6 and TRBJ2-3, with unresolved D. This TCR derives from a human donor who was the organ donor for an intestinal transplant. The source was unstimulated CD8+ T cells sorted from spleen or lymph node cells, collected before transplant. The CDR3 coding sequence is TGTGCCAGCAGCTTAGGCTTGAGTACGTACGCAGATACGCAGTATTTT. Amino acids: CASSLGLSTYADTQYF.